Here is one T cell receptor beta chain with its context. The antigen is unknown. The sample belongs to a study of a mutant IDH1 vaccine in newly diagnosed glioma. About the study: Vaccination of patients was performed eight times, in weeks 1, 3, 5, 7, 11, 15, 19 and 23. Study-level results: Altogether, approximately 93% of patients exhibited vaccine-induced immune responses.

Measured with immunoSEQ multiplex PCR; TCRdb has only the in-frame clones, and not every one. The table has around 56,000 clones, around 81% seen once. Trimming removed 3 bases from V and 5 bases from J, with 14 bases in between. The CDR3 has 14 amino acids. Germline loops: CDR1 SGHRS, CDR2 YFSETQ. The time point is: week 5, during vaccination. A 20-mer mutant IDH1 peptide at 300 ug was injected subcutaneously with topical imiquimod. Sequenced here: PBMCs, sampled from a glioma patient whose treatment included an IDH1 peptide vaccine. The V and J genes are TRBV5-1 and TRBJ1-2; D not resolved. This TCR derives from a man aged 30 to 45 with glioma. In DNA, the CDR3 is TGCGCCAGCAGCTCTTCCCAGGATGGATATGGCTACACCTTC. It yields the protein CASSSSQDGYGYTF.